The source of this T cell receptor beta chain is a study of immune heterogeneity within non-small cell lung tumors. Amplification of the TCR beta CDR3 was achieved through multiplex PCR with 32 V and 13 J primers. TCRdb reanalysed the multiplex PCR reads using MiXCR and keeps one entry per CDR3 protein. The sample records about 2,600 distinct CDR3 sequences, roughly 29% being singletons. The CDR3 covers 14 residues. Per the germline V gene, CDR1 is ENHRY and CDR2 is SYGVKD. V was clipped by 9 bases and J by 8 bases; unmatched bases: 10. The template consisted of bulk tumor genomic DNA, with 600 ng used per sample. Biopsies, several per primary tumor and spaced far apart, were collected during surgery. With untreated, newly diagnosed non-small cell lung cancer, the patients went on to undergo curative surgery.

This TCR was recovered from a man aged 50-59 years with non-small cell lung cancer. The chain links TRBV10-3 to TRBJ2-1; TRBD1 matches 10 bases. The material sequenced was lung tumor tissue. CDR3 residues: CAISHRDRGDEQFF. The CDR3, as DNA: TGTGCCATTTCTCACCGGGACAGGGGCGATGAGCAGTTCTTC.